What follows describes a single T cell receptor beta chain. Its antigen remains unidentified. This sample stems from a study of PD-1 blockade in classical Hodgkin lymphoma. Broader study findings: At C4D1, TCR diversity had climbed significantly for CD4+ cells, though not for CD8+ cells.

Profiled with immunoSEQ multiplex PCR; TCRdb holds only in-frame clones, not every one. Of 2,000 or so clones in the sample, around four fifths are singletons; the top ten hold around 9.6%. Each patient experienced a relapse that followed autologous stem cell transplantation, and brentuximab vedotin exposure varied. The study isolated CD8+ T cells from thawed PBMCs by magnetic negative selection. The V gene's germline CDR1 is SNHLY and CDR2 FYNNEI. The V segment lost 10 bases and the J segment 6 bases; nucleotides outside the gene matches: 7. The CDR3 runs 14 residues. The sequencing used CD8+ T cells from blood, collected at baseline. This sequence was found in a human donor with classical Hodgkin lymphoma. V usage is TRBV2 and J usage is TRBJ2-1, with 12 bases that match TRBD2. CDR3 sequence (DNA): TGTGCCACACGACTAGCGGGAGTACTCAATGAGCAGTTCTTC. Translated: CATRLAGVLNEQFF.